This T cell receptor (beta chain) was sequenced in a study of blood T cell repertoires in COVID-19. Whole-study context: Italy, Spain and the United States were the sources of the convalescent and acute COVID-19 samples. In each case, the material was cDNA or gDNA derived from T cells, B-cell-depleted T cells, or PBMCs.

Per the study methods: Estimated nucleated cell counts came from reference gene primer amplification. Profiling relied on immunoSEQ multiplex PCR, and the TCRdb table lists in-frame clones only, not all of them. For V, J and clone size, that table is used; D and trimming come from the DNA. The sample contains about 170,000 clones, roughly 85% of which appear only once. With 10 bases clipped from V and 2 bases from J, the junction kept 9 bases outside the gene matches. The CDR3 totals 14 residues. Germline CDR1 is ENHRY and CDR2 is SYGVKD. The sequence derives from a human donor with acute or convalescent COVID-19. The donor label of this sample is uncertain. The chain joins TRBV10-3 to TRBJ1-1; 8 positions match TRBD1. The specimen was peripheral blood. Written as DNA, the CDR3 is TGTGCCACCAAAACGACAGGGGATAACACTGAAGCTTTCTTT. Its protein product is CATKTTGDNTEAFF.